Shown below are 27 T cell receptor beta chains from a single sample sequenced in a study of T cells expressing NK-cell markers. Following a re-call of the 5' RACE reads, TCRdb has one entry per CDR3 protein and lacks DNA. The listing contains over 250,000 distinct CDR3 sequences. Sequences were obtained from blood T cells: a sorted CD56 or NKG2C T cell subset, CD4+ or CD8+ T cells, or bulk PBMC T cells (not recorded which). Receptors originate from a woman between 18 and 70 years old in good health.

The chain is built from TRBV12-3 or TRBV12-4 and TRBJ1-2; TCRdb's D call, TRBD1, is unchecked because there is no DNA. CDR3 size: 15 residues. The CDR3 region is CASSPGTGINYGYTF.

The chain uses TRBV5-4 and TRBJ2-5; TCRdb designates TRBD1, a call that cannot be tested without DNA. There are 15 residues in the CDR3. Per the germline V gene, CDR1 is SGHNT and CDR2 is YYREEE (reference sequence). CDR3 protein: CASSPGQEPQETQYF.

The chain carries TRBV12-3 or TRBV12-4 and TRBJ1-3. This CDR3 region has 16 residues. The CDR3 is CASSPNTAGIGNTIYF.

The chain recombines TRBV7-2 with TRBJ1-3; the TCRdb call, TRBD1, lacks DNA for checking. The CDR3 is 16 amino acids. Looked up from germline, CDR1 is SGHTA and CDR2 is FQGNSA. The CDR3 reads CASSSGQENSGNTIYF.

This chain connects TRBV20-1 to TRBJ2-1; the D call from TCRdb, TRBD2, cannot be confirmed without DNA. The CDR3 runs 14 residues. CDR1 and CDR2 from the germline V gene are DFQATT and SNEGSKA (reference sequence). CDR3 loop: CSAGGGRGEGEQFF.

The CDR3: CSVGGEGTEGSYGYTF. The V and J genes are TRBV29-1 and TRBJ1-2; TCRdb's D call, TRBD1, is unchecked because there is no DNA. The germline V gene has CDR1 SQVTM and CDR2 ANQGSEA. This CDR3 spans 16 amino acids.

The genes are TRBV20-1 and TRBJ2-2; TCRdb lists TRBD1, though no DNA is available to test this call. The CDR3 runs to 16 residues. Germline V CDR1 and CDR2: DFQATT, SNEGSKA (reference sequence). CDR3 residues: CSARGSGLRDTGELFF.

The J gene is TRBJ2-4, the V gene TRBV7-9. The length of the CDR3 is 15 residues. The germline CDR1 and CDR2 sequences are SEHNR and FQNEAQ (reference sequence). CDR3 amino acids: CASSPRREAKNIQNF.

This sequence joins TRBV14 and TRBJ2-1; lacking DNA, the TRBD1 call made by TCRdb goes unchecked. Germline lookup yields CDR1 SGHDN and CDR2 FVKESK. This CDR3 comprises 15 residues. CDR3 in amino acids: CASSLGTGSNNEQFF.

The rearrangement links TRBV6-4 to TRBJ1-2. The CDR3 consists of 19 residues. The V gene's germline CDR1 is MRHNA and CDR2 SNTAGT. The chain's CDR3 is CASSTETGRAVVGNYGYTF.

The rearrangement links TRBV7-7 to TRBJ1-5. Per germline, CDR1 SSHAT and CDR2 FNYEAQ (reference sequence). This CDR3 is built from 12 residues. CDR3 region: CASSSGFQPQHF.

The rearrangement joins TRBV6-2 or TRBV6-3 to TRBJ2-5; the D gene TCRdb calls, TRBD1, cannot be checked with no DNA. The CDR3 has 14 residues. Germline assignment: CDR1 MNHEY and CDR2 SVGEGT. CDR3: CASKGQMYQETQYF.

The V and J genes are TRBV3-1 and TRBJ2-3; the TCRdb D gene call, TRBD2, has no DNA to confirm it. This CDR3 is built from 15 residues. The V gene's germline CDR1 is LGHDT and CDR2 YNNKEL (reference sequence). The CDR3 loop reads CASSQIGSYSDTQYF.

The V gene is TRBV5-6, the J gene TRBJ1-6; without DNA, the TCRdb call of TRBD1 cannot be checked. The CDR3 has 15 residues. CDR1 and CDR2 from the germline V gene are SGHDT and YYEEEE. This chain's CDR3 is CASSLGQGPGWPLHF.

The chain combines TRBV5-1 with TRBJ1-6. The germline gives CDR1 SGHRS, CDR2 YFSETQ. The CDR3 loop spans 16 amino acids. The CDR3 here is CASSLEGASHNSPLHF. Full variable domain (missing parts from reference TRBV5-1 and TRBJ1-6): KAGVTQTPRYLIKTRGQQVTLSCSPISGHRSVSWYQQTPGQGLQFLFEYFSETQRNKGNFPGRFSGRQFSNSRSEMNVSTLELGDSALYLCASSLEGASHNSPLHFGNGTRLTVT.

CDR3 amino acids: CASSPWGGAYNEQFF. This chain links TRBV18 with TRBJ2-1. The CDR3 consists of 15 residues. The germline V gene has CDR1 KGHSH and CDR2 LQKENI.

The V gene is TRBV12-3 or TRBV12-4, the J gene TRBJ2-6; the D call from TCRdb, TRBD1, cannot be confirmed without DNA. The CDR3 length is 17 residues. The CDR3 region is CASTHRDGLAGANVLTF.

This chain connects TRBV20-1 to TRBJ2-7; TCRdb names TRBD2, which stays unverified in the absence of DNA. Germline CDR1 DFQATT, CDR2 SNEGSKA (reference sequence). This CDR3 is built from 14 residues. The CDR3 here is CSASREGKSYEQYF.

The rearrangement joins TRBV4-3 to TRBJ2-3. CDR1 is LGHNA, CDR2 YSLEER, per germline. The CDR3 runs to 14 residues. The CDR3 is CASSQDDRTDTQYF.

This chain connects TRBV12-3 or TRBV12-4 to TRBJ2-7; TCRdb's D gene call, TRBD1, goes unchecked for lack of DNA. The CDR3 runs to 12 residues. The CDR3 spells CASSLTGNEQYF.

V usage is TRBV5-1 and J usage is TRBJ2-7. CDR1 and CDR2 from the germline V gene are SGHRS and YFSETQ. The CDR3 is 14 amino acids. The CDR3 sequence: CASSLEGIYDEQYF.

This sequence joins TRBV12-3 or TRBV12-4 and TRBJ1-5; TCRdb indicates TRBD1, and absent DNA this call remains unverified. The CDR3 has 15 amino acids. Here the CDR3 reads CASSSPGRSNQPQHF.

V usage is TRBV6-2 or TRBV6-3 and J usage is TRBJ2-3; as DNA is missing, the TRBD2 call by TCRdb cannot be tested. There are 13 residues in the CDR3. CDR1 and CDR2 (germline): MNHEY, SVGEGT. The CDR3 protein is CASSRLVEDTQYF.

The rearrangement uses TRBV5-4 and TRBJ2-2; the TRBD2 assignment by TCRdb is unverifiable without DNA. Germline CDR1 and CDR2: SGHNT and YYREEE (reference sequence). This CDR3 comprises 16 residues. The CDR3 reads CASSPRTSGNTGELFF.

This rearrangement joins TRBV20-1 to TRBJ2-7; TCRdb's D gene call, TRBD2, goes unchecked for lack of DNA. Germline CDR1 DFQATT, CDR2 SNEGSKA (reference sequence). This CDR3 spans 15 amino acids. The CDR3 loop reads CSARDATSGGLEQYF.

The chain couples TRBV18 to TRBJ1-2. Germline CDR1 reads KGHSH; CDR2 reads LQKENI. CDR3 length: 14 residues. CDR3 sequence: CASSPGQNPYGYTF.

This chain links TRBV20-1 with TRBJ1-5. Germline loops: CDR1 DFQATT, CDR2 SNEGSKA (reference sequence). The CDR3 spans 13 residues. This CDR3 reads CSTNPLGNQPQHF.